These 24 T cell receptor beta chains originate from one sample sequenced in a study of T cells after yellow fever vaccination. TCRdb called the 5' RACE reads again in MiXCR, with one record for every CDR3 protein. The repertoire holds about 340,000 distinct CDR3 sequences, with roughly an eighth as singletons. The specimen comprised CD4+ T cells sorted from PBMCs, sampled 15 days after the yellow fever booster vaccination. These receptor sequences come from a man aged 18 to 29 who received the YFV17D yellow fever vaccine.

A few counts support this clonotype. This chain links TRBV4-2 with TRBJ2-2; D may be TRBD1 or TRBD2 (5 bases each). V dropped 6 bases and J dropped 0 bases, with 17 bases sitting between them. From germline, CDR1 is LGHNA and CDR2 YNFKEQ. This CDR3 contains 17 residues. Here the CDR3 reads CASSLFEGLANTGELFF. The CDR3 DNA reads TGTGCCAGCAGTCTATTTGAGGGGCTCGCGAACACCGGGGAGCTGTTTTTT.

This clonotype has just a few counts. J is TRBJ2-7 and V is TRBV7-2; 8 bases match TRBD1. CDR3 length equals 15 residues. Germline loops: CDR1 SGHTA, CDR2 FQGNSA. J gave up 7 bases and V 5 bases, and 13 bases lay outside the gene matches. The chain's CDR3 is CASSPQGAGIEEQYF. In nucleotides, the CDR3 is TGTGCCAGCAGCCCCCAGGGGGCAGGGATAGAAGAGCAGTACTTC.

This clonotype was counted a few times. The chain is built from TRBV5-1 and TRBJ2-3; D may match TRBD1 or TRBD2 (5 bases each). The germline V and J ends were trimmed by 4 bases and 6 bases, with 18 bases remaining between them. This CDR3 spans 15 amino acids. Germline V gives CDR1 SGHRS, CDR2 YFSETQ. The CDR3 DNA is TGCGCCAGCAGCCACCGCGAGGGGCGCGGGGATACGCAGTATTTT. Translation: CASSHREGRGDTQYF.

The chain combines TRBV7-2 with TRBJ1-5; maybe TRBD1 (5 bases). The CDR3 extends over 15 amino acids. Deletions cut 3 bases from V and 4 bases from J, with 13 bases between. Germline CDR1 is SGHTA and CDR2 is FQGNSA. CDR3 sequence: CASSLSRDFNQPQHF. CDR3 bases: TGTGCCAGCAGCTTGAGCCGGGACTTTAATCAGCCCCAGCATTTT. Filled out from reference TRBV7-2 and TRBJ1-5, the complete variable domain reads GAGVSQSPSNKVTEKGKDVELRCDPISGHTALYWYRQSLGQGLEFLIYFQGNSAPDKSGLPSDRFSAERTGGSVSTLTIQRTQQEDSAVYLCASSLSRDFNQPQHFGDGTRLSIL.

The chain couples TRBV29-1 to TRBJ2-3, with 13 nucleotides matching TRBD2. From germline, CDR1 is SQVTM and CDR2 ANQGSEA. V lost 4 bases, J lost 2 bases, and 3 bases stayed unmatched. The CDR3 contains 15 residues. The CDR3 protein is CSVGTSGGNTDTQYF. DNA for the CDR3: TGCAGCGTTGGGACTAGCGGGGGAAACACAGATACGCAGTATTTT.

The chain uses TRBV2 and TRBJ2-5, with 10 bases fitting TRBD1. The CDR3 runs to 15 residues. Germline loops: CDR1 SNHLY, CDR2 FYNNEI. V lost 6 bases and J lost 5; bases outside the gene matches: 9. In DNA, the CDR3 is TGTGCCAGCAGCAGTGACAGGGGGCCTTGGGAGACCCAGTACTTC. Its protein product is CASSSDRGPWETQYF.

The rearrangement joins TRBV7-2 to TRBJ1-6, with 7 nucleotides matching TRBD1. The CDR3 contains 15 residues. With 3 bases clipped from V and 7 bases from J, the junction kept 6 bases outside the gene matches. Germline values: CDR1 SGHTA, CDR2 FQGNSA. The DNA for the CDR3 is TGTGCCAGCAGCTTCGACAGGGCCCAGAATTCACCCCTCCACTTT. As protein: CASSFDRAQNSPLHF.

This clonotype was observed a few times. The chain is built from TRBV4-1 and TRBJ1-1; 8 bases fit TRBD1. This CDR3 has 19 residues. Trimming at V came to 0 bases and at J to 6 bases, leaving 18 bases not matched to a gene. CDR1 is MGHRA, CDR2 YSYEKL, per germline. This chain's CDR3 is CASSQDERTGRPVAAEAFF. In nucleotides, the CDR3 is TGCGCCAGCAGCCAAGATGAAAGGACAGGGCGTCCGGTAGCCGCTGAAGCTTTCTTT.

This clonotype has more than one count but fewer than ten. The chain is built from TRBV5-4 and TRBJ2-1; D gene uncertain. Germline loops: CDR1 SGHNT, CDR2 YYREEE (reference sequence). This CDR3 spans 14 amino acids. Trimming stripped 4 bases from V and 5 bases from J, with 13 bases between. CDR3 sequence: CASSRPFRDNEQFF. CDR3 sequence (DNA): TGTGCCAGCAGCCGACCCTTTCGGGACAATGAGCAGTTCTTC.

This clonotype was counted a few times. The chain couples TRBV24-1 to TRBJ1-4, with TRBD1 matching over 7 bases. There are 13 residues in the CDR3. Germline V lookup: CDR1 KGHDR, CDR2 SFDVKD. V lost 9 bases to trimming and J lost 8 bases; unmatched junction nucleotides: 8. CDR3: CATQQGGGEKLFF. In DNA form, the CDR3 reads TGTGCCACCCAACAAGGGGGCGGCGAAAAACTGTTTTTT.

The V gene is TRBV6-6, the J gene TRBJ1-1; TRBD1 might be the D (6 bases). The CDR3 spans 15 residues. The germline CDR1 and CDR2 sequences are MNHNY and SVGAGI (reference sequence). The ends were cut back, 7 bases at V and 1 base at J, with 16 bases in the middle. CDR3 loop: CASTIRGLPNTEAFF. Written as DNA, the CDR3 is TGTGCCAGCACCATACGGGGGCTCCCGAACACTGAAGCTTTCTTT.

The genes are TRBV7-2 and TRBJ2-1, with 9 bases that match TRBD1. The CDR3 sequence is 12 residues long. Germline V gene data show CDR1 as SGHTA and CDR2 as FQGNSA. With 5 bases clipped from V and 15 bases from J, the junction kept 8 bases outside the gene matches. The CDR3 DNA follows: TGTGCCAGCAGCCGGGACAGGGCAGAACTGTTCTTC. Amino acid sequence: CASSRDRAELFF. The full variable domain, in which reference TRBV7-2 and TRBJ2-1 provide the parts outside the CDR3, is GAGVSQSPSNKVTEKGKDVELRCDPISGHTALYWYRQSLGQGLEFLIYFQGNSAPDKSGLPSDRFSAERTGGSVSTLTIQRTQQEDSAVYLCASSRDRAELFFGPGTRLTVL.

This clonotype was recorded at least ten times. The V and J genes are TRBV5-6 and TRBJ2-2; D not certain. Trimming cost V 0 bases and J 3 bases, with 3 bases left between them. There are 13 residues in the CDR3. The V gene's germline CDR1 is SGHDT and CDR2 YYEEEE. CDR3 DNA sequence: TGTGCCAGCAGCTTGGGGGACACCGGGGAGCTGTTTTTT. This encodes CASSLGDTGELFF.

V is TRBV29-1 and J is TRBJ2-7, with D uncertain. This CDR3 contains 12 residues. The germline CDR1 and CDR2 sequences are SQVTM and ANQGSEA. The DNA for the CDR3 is TGCCTGATTCAGAGAACCTTCTACGAGCAGTACGTC. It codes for CLIQRTFYEQYV.

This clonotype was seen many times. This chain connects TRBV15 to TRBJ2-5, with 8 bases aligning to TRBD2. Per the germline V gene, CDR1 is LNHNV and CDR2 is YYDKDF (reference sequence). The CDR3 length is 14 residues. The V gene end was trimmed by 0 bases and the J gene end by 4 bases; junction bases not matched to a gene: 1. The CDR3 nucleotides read TGTGCCACCAGCAGAGAACTAGCGGTAGAGACCCAGTACTTC. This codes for CATSRELAVETQYF.

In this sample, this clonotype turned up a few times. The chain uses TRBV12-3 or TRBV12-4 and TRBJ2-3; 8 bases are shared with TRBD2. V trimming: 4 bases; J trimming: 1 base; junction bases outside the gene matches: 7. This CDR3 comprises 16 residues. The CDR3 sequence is CASSSLGAGGTDTQYF. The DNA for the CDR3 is TGTGCCAGCAGTTCCCTCGGAGCGGGGGGCACAGATACGCAGTATTTT.

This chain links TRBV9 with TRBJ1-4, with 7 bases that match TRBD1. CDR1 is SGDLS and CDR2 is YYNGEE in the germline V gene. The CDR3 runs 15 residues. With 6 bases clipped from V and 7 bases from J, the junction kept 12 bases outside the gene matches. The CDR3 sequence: CASTRSGGSSEKLFF. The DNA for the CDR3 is TGTGCCAGCACCCGATCAGGGGGGTCGAGTGAAAAACTGTTTTTT.

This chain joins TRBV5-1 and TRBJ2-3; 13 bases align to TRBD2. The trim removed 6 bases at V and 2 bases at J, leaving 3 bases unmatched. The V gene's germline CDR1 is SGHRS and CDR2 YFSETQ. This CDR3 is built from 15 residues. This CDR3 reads CASKTSGGSTDTQYF. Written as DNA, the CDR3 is TGCGCCAGCAAGACTAGCGGGGGGTCCACAGATACGCAGTATTTT.

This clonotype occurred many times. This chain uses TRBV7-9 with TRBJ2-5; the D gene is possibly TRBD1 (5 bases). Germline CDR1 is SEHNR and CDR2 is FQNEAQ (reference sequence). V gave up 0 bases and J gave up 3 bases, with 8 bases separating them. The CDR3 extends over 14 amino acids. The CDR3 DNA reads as TGTGCCAGCAGCTTAGCCCCGGACAAAGAGACCCAGTACTTC. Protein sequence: CASSLAPDKETQYF.

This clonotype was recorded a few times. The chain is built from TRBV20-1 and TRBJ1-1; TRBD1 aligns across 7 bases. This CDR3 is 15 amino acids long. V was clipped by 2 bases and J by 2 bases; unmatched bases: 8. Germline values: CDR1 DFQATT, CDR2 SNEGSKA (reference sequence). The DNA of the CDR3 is TGCAGTGCTAGACCCTCCGGGACAGTCAACACTGAAGCTTTCTTT. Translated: CSARPSGTVNTEAFF.

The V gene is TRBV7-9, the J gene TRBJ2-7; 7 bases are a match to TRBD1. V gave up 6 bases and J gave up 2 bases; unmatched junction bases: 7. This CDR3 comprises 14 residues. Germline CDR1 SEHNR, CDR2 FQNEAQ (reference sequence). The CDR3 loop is CASSLQGITYEQYF. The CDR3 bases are TGTGCCAGCAGTTTACAGGGGATCACCTACGAGCAGTACTTC.

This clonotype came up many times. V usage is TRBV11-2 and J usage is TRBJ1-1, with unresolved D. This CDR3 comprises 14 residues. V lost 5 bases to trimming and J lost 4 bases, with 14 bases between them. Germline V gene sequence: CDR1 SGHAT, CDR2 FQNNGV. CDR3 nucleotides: TGTGCCAGCAGCGGCCGGGAGACCGGCACTGAAGCTTTCTTT. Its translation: CASSGRETGTEAFF.

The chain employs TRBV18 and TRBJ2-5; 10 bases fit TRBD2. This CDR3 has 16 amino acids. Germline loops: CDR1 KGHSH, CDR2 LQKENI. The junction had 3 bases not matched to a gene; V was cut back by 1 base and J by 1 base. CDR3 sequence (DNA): TGTGCCAGCTCACCACGATCTAGCGGGGGCCAAGAGACCCAGTACTTC. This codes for CASSPRSSGGQETQYF.

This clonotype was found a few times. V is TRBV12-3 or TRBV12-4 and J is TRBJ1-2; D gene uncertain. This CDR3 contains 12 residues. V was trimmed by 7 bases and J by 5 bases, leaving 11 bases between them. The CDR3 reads CASTFSGYGYTF. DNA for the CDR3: TGTGCCAGCACCTTCAGTGGATATGGCTACACCTTC.